The 28 T cell receptor beta chains presented below share a single source sample, sequenced in a study of blood T cell repertoires in COVID-19. Generated by immunoSEQ multiplex PCR, the TCRdb table keeps only in-frame clones and is missing some. The data hold 30,000 to 45,000 clones, with roughly 84% observed a single time. Sample: peripheral blood. These receptors originate from a man in his 70s with active COVID-19.

The chain combines TRBV6-5 with TRBJ2-7; TRBD1 matches at 7 bases. This CDR3 contains 12 residues. V gave up 5 bases and J gave up 4 bases; unmatched junction bases: 2. Germline loops: CDR1 MNHEY, CDR2 SVGAGI. Written as DNA, the CDR3 is TGTGCCAGCAGTAAGACAGGGTACGAGCAGTACTTC. It specifies CASSKTGYEQYF.

The chain joins TRBV7-6 to TRBJ2-1; 9 bases match TRBD1. With 3 bases clipped from V and 7 bases from J, the junction kept 4 bases outside the gene matches. CDR1 SGHVS and CDR2 FNYEAQ come from the germline V gene. The CDR3 is made up of 14 amino acids. The CDR3 DNA follows: TGTGCCAGCAGCTTGGGACAGGGATGGAATGAGCAGTTCTTC. Amino acids: CASSLGQGWNEQFF.

This clone was found once. The chain is built from TRBV11-3 and TRBJ1-4; D not certain. Trimming cost V 8 bases and J 2 bases, with 15 bases left between them. CDR1 is SGHNT and CDR2 is YENEEA in the germline V gene. This CDR3 contains 15 residues. The DNA of the CDR3 is TGTGCCAGCCACCCCCTGGGGAGGACTAATGAAAAACTGTTTTTT. It translates to CASHPLGRTNEKLFF.

This chain joins TRBV27 and TRBJ2-7, with 11 bases aligning to TRBD1. Germline assignment: CDR1 MNHEY and CDR2 SMNVEV (reference sequence). Trimming cost V 3 bases and J 5 bases; bases outside gene matches: 6. The CDR3 spans 15 residues. CDR3 nucleotides: TGTGCCAGCAGTTTGGACAGGGGGCGAATAGACGAGCAGTACTTC. Amino acid sequence: CASSLDRGRIDEQYF.

V gene TRBV20-1 combines with J gene TRBJ1-1; a possible D gene is TRBD1 (5 bases). CDR1 and CDR2 from the germline V gene are DFQATT and SNEGSKA (reference sequence). The V end was cut by 3 bases, the J end by 3 bases, with 11 bases between. This CDR3 comprises 13 residues. CDR3 sequence (DNA): TGCAGTGCTAGTAGGGGCTCGTACACTGAAGCTTTCTTT. It translates to CSASRGSYTEAFF.

This clone was picked up one time. V usage is TRBV5-6 and J usage is TRBJ2-7; 8 bases are shared with TRBD1. The CDR3 contains 14 residues. Germline CDR1 and CDR2: SGHDT and YYEEEE. V was clipped by 2 bases and J by 2 bases; unmatched bases: 3. Written as DNA, the CDR3 is TGTGCCAGCAGCTTCTGGGACAGGCCCTACGAGCAGTACTTC. This gives the protein CASSFWDRPYEQYF.

This clone has just a few counts. The chain carries TRBV2 and TRBJ2-1, with a weak D call TRBD2 (5 bases). This CDR3 comprises 13 residues. With 4 bases removed from V and 3 bases from J, the gap between germline ends came to 7 bases. The V gene's germline CDR1 is SNHLY and CDR2 FYNNEI. CDR3 nucleotide sequence: TGTGCCAGCAGTGGACGGGACTACAATGAGCAGTTCTTC. Its translation: CASSGRDYNEQFF.

In DNA, the CDR3 is TGTGCCAGCAGTTACTCGCGGTTCATGAACACTGAAGCTTTCTTT. It encodes CASSYSRFMNTEAFF. The J gene is TRBJ1-1, the V gene TRBV6-5; D unresolved. The V end lost 0 bases, the J end lost 0 bases, and 8 bases lay between the germline ends. This CDR3 spans 15 amino acids. In germline, CDR1 is MNHEY, CDR2 SVGAGI.

The chain combines TRBV5-6 with TRBJ2-7, with D perhaps TRBD1 (6 bases). The CDR3 totals 15 residues. Germline V gives CDR1 SGHDT, CDR2 YYEEEE. With 0 bases removed from V and 3 bases from J, the gap between germline ends came to 13 bases. The CDR3 sequence: CASSLVGTLDYEQYF. The CDR3 coding sequence is TGTGCCAGCAGCTTGGTAGGGACACTCGACTACGAGCAGTACTTC.

The chain couples TRBV10-2 to TRBJ2-5, with 7 bases that match TRBD1. The CDR3 spans 14 residues. V lost 4 bases, J lost 1 base, and 3 bases stayed unmatched. Germline V gene sequence: CDR1 WSHSY, CDR2 SAAADI. CDR3 amino acids: CASSVRGIQETQYF. CDR3 nucleotide sequence: TGCGCCAGCAGTGTCAGGGGGATCCAAGAGACCCAGTACTTC.

The chain uses TRBV29-1 and TRBJ2-1; 9 bases align to TRBD1. The CDR3 extends over 12 amino acids. J was trimmed by 7 bases and V by 6 bases; bases with no gene match: 4. Per the germline V gene, CDR1 is SQVTM and CDR2 is ANQGSEA. CDR3 in amino acids: CSVGTGRNEQFF. CDR3 sequence (DNA): TGCAGCGTGGGGACAGGGAGGAATGAGCAGTTCTTC.

This chain connects TRBV27 to TRBJ2-3, with TRBD1 matching over 7 bases. Germline V gives CDR1 MNHEY, CDR2 SMNVEV (reference sequence). This CDR3 contains 16 residues. The ends lost 3 bases at V and 2 bases at J; junction bases unmatched: 8. The CDR3 bases are TGTGCCAGCAGTTTCTTGGGACAGATCCTCACAGATACGCAGTATTTT. Translating gives CASSFLGQILTDTQYF.

The rearrangement joins TRBV7-8 to TRBJ2-1; D may be TRBD2 (5 bases). The CDR3 covers 17 residues. V was shortened by 6 bases and J by 8 bases, with 26 bases between the two germline ends. Germline values: CDR1 SGHVS, CDR2 FQNEAQ. The chain's CDR3 is CASSPVRGVVVADEQFF. In DNA, the CDR3 is TGTGCCAGCAGTCCCGTCCGGGGAGTAGTTGTCGCCGATGAGCAGTTCTTC.

The table lists this clone with a count of one. This chain uses TRBV10-3 with TRBJ1-5, with 7 nucleotides matching TRBD1. The CDR3 is 14 amino acids. Germline CDR1 is ENHRY and CDR2 is SYGVKD. Trimming cost V 8 bases and J 3 bases; bases outside gene matches: 7. CDR3 loop: CAIGRGTDNQPQHF. DNA for the CDR3: TGTGCCATCGGAAGGGGGACAGACAATCAGCCCCAGCATTTT.

The chain joins TRBV27 to TRBJ2-7; 7 bases are shared with TRBD1. Germline V gives CDR1 MNHEY, CDR2 SMNVEV (reference sequence). V shed 2 bases, J shed 5 bases, and the junction held 15 bases outside the gene matches. This CDR3 is 17 amino acids long. In DNA form, the CDR3 reads TGTGCCAGCAGTTTAAGCTCCCCGGGACAGACGCGACACGAGCAGTACTTC. Translation gives CASSLSSPGQTRHEQYF.

The rearrangement uses TRBV4-1 and TRBJ1-2; 7 bases map to TRBD1. The CDR3 covers 17 residues. Trimming cost V 0 bases and J 4 bases; bases outside gene matches: 11. CDR1 and CDR2 from the germline V gene are MGHRA and YSYEKL. The CDR3 region has the DNA TGCGCCAGCAGCCAAGATGCAGAAGGGGGCACCCTCTATGGCTACACCTTC. Its protein is CASSQDAEGGTLYGYTF.

The chain combines TRBV6-6 with TRBJ2-3; 10 bases are shared with TRBD2. V was clipped by 4 bases and J by 2 bases; unmatched bases: 6. This CDR3 comprises 16 residues. Germline CDR1 reads MNHNY; CDR2 reads SVGAGI (reference sequence). The CDR3 spells CASSSLAGAPTDTQYF. CDR3 nucleotides: TGTGCCAGCAGTTCTCTAGCGGGGGCCCCCACAGATACGCAGTATTTT.

The chain recombines TRBV28 with TRBJ2-2, with 7 bases matching TRBD2. This CDR3 is 20 amino acids long. V was clipped by 6 bases and J by 0 bases; unmatched bases: 19. CDR1 and CDR2 from the germline V gene are MDHEN and SYDVKM. The CDR3 protein is CASSLNRGRGSSANTGELFF. CDR3 bases: TGTGCCAGCAGCCTTAACCGGGGGAGGGGCTCTAGCGCGAACACCGGGGAGCTGTTTTTT.

CDR3 loop: CASSRQTNTEAFF. The CDR3 DNA follows: TGTGCCAGCAGCAGACAGACTAACACTGAAGCTTTCTTT. The chain couples TRBV6-4 to TRBJ1-1; D may be TRBD1 (5 bases). CDR1 MRHNA and CDR2 SNTAGT come from the germline V gene. V dropped 6 bases and J dropped 2 bases, with 10 bases sitting between them. This CDR3 has 13 amino acids.

V usage is TRBV28 and J usage is TRBJ1-4; TRBD1 agrees at 8 bases. Germline V gives CDR1 MDHEN, CDR2 SYDVKM. V was pared by 5 bases and J by 4 bases, with 6 bases of the junction left unmatched. CDR3 length equals 15 residues. DNA of the CDR3: TGTGCCAGCAGTGGACCGGACAGGGATAATGAAAAACTGTTTTTT. Amino acids: CASSGPDRDNEKLFF.

The count of this clone is one. The genes are TRBV29-1 and TRBJ1-3; D uncertain. The germline V gene has CDR1 SQVTM and CDR2 ANQGSEA. The germline V and J ends were trimmed by 8 bases and 0 bases, with 8 bases remaining between them. The CDR3 extends over 12 amino acids. The CDR3 reads CSTRNSGNTIYF. CDR3 nucleotides: TGCAGCACCAGGAACTCTGGAAACACCATATATTTT.

V is TRBV5-8 and J is TRBJ2-7, with TRBD1 matching over 9 bases. The CDR3 length is 15 residues. Trimming took 5 bases from V and 2 from J; bases not matched to a gene: 8. The germline V gene has CDR1 SGHTS and CDR2 YDEGEE. The CDR3 DNA reads as TGTGCCAGCAGGAAGACGGGACAGGGCACCTACGAGCAGTACTTC. Protein sequence: CASRKTGQGTYEQYF.

The rearrangement uses TRBV6-5 and TRBJ2-3; D might be TRBD1 (5 bases). The CDR3 consists of 16 residues. Germline V lookup: CDR1 MNHEY, CDR2 SVGAGI. V dropped 2 bases and J dropped 0 bases, with 12 bases sitting between them. The CDR3 is CASSYGAGFSTDTQYF. As DNA, the CDR3 is TGTGCCAGCAGTTACGGGGCAGGTTTTAGCACAGATACGCAGTATTTT.

This chain connects TRBV4-1 to TRBJ2-4; 9 nucleotides line up with TRBD2. The CDR3 consists of 19 residues. From germline, CDR1 is MGHRA and CDR2 YSYEKL. J was trimmed by 2 bases and V by 6 bases; bases with no gene match: 17. The CDR3 protein is CASRPRERGDLKSKNIQYF. In nucleotides, the CDR3 is TGCGCCAGCAGACCTCGGGAGCGGGGGGATCTAAAGTCCAAAAACATTCAGTACTTC.

This chain links TRBV28 with TRBJ2-7, with D possibly TRBD1 on 5 matching bases. There are 14 residues in the CDR3. V was pared by 4 bases and J by 1 base, with 11 bases between. CDR1 and CDR2 from the germline V gene are MDHEN and SYDVKM. CDR3 bases: TGTGCCAGCAGTTCCACAACAGGATCCTACGAGCAGTACTTC. Protein product: CASSSTTGSYEQYF.

This sequence joins TRBV11-1 and TRBJ2-7, with D maybe TRBD2 (5 bases). Germline V lookup: CDR1 SGHAT, CDR2 FQDESV (reference sequence). The germline V and J ends were trimmed by 4 bases and 6 bases, with 13 bases remaining between them. This CDR3 region has 13 residues. CDR3 sequence reads: CASSSHPEGEQYF. As DNA, the CDR3 is TGTGCCAGCAGCTCCCACCCCGAGGGCGAGCAGTACTTC.

By sample fraction, this clone is medium-sized. Other DNA variants within this sample encode the same CDR3. This rearrangement joins TRBV12-3 or TRBV12-4 to TRBJ2-2; no clear D gene. Trimming shortened V by 3 bases and J by 6 bases, and 5 bases separated the two germline ends. This CDR3 is built from 12 residues. The CDR3 DNA reads TGTGCCAGCAGTTTCTACCCCGGGGAGCTGTTTTTT. It codes for CASSFYPGELFF.

This clone was picked up a small number of times. Written as DNA, the CDR3 is TGTGCCAGCAGTGTAGACAGGGTCCAAGAGACCCAGTACTTC. Translated: CASSVDRVQETQYF. The chain recombines TRBV2 with TRBJ2-5; TRBD1 agrees at 7 bases. Germline assignment: CDR1 SNHLY and CDR2 FYNNEI. With V trimmed by 4 bases and J by 1 base, 3 bases remained unmatched. This CDR3 is 14 amino acids long. Full variable domain (remainder filled in from reference TRBV2 and TRBJ2-5): EPEVTQTPSHQVTQMGQEVILRCVPISNHLYFYWYRQILGQKVEFLVSFYNNEISEKSEIFDDQFSVERPDGSNFTLKIRSTKLEDSAMYFCASSVDRVQETQYFGPGTRLLVL.